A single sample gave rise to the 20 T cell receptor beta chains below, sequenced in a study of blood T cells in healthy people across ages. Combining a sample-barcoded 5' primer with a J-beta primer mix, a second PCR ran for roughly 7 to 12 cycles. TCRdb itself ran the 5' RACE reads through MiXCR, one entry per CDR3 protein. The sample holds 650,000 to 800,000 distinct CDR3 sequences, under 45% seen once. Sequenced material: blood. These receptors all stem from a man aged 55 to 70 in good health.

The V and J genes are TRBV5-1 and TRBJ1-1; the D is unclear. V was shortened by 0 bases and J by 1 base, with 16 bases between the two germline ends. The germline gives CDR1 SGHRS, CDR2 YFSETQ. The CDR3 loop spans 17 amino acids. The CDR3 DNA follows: TGCGCCAGCAGCTTGGGCCCGGGAAACTTTCAGAACACTGAAGCTTTCTTT. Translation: CASSLGPGNFQNTEAFF.

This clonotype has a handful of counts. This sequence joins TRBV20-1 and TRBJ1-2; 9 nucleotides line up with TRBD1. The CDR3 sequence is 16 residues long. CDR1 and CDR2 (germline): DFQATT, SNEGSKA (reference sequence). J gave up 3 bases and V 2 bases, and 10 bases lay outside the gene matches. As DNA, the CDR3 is TGCAGTGCTAGAAAACAAACAGGGGGCGCTGACTATGGCTACACCTTC. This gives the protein CSARKQTGGADYGYTF.

CDR3 sequence reads: CASSLRGRGRSTNEKLFF. The DNA for the CDR3 is TGCGCCAGCAGCCTCCGCGGCAGGGGAAGGTCAACTAATGAAAAACTGTTTTTT. J is TRBJ1-4 and V is TRBV5-1, with D perhaps TRBD1 (6 bases). Trimming pared 4 bases from V and 0 bases from J, leaving 19 bases between. Germline assignment: CDR1 SGHRS and CDR2 YFSETQ. The CDR3 contains 18 residues.

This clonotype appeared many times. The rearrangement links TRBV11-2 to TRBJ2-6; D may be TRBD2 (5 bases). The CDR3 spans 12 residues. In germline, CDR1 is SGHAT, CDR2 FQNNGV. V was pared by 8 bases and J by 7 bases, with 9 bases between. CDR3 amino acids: CASSTGANVLTF. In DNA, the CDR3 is TGTGCCAGCTCCACGGGAGCCAACGTCCTGACTTTC.

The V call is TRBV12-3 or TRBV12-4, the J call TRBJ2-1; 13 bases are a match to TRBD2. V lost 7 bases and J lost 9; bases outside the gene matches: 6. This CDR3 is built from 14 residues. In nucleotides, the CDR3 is TGTGCCAGCAATCAAGGACTAGCGGGGGTTGAGCAGTTCTTC. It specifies CASNQGLAGVEQFF.

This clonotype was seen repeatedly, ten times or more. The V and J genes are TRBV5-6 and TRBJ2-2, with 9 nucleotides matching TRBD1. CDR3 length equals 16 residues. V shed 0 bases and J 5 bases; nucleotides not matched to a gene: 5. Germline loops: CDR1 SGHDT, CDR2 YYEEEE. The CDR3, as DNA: TGTGCCAGCAGCTTGGCTGACAGGGGGAGGACCGGGGAGCTGTTTTTT. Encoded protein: CASSLADRGRTGELFF.

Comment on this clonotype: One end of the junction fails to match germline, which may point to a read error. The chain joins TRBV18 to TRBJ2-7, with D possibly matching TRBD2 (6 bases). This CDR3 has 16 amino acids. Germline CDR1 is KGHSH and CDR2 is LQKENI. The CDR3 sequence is CASSPPMGPSRGEQYF. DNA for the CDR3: TGTGCTAGCTCACCGCCGATGGGACCCAGTCGGGGGGAGCAGTACTTC.

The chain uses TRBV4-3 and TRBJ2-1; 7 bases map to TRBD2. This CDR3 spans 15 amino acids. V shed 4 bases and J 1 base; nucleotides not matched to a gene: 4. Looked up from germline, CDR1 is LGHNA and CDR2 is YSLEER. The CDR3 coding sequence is TGCGCCAGCAGCCGCCTAGCGGAATCCTACAATGAGCAGTTCTTC. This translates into CASSRLAESYNEQFF.

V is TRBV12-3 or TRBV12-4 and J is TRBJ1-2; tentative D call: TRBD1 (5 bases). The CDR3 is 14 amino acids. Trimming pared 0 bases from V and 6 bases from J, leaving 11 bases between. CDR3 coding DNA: TGTGCCAGCAGTTTAGCGCCAGGGTACAATGGCTACACCTTC. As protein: CASSLAPGYNGYTF.

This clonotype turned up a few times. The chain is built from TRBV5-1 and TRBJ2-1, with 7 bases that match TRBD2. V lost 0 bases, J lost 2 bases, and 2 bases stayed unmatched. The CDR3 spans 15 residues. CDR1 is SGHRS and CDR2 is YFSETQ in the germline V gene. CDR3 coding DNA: TGCGCCAGCAGCTTGGACGGGACTACCTACAATGAGCAGTTCTTC. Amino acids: CASSLDGTTYNEQFF.

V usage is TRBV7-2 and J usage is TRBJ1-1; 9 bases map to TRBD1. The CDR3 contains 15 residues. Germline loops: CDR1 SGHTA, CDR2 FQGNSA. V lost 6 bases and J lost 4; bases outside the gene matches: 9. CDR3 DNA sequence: TGTGCCAGCAGACAAATACAGGGGGCCTTCACTGAAGCTTTCTTT. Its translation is CASRQIQGAFTEAFF.

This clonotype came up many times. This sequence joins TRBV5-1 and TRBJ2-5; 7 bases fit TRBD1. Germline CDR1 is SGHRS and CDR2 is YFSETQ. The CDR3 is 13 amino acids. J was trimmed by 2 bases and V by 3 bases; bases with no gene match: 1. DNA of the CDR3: TGCGCCAGCAGCTGGGACAGACAAGAGACCCAGTACTTC. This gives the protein CASSWDRQETQYF.

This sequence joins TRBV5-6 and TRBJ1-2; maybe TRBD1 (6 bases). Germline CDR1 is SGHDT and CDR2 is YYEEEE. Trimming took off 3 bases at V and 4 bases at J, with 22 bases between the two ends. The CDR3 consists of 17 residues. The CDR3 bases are TGTGCCAGCAGCTGGGAATGGGCCGGGACATCGGCCTATGGCTACACCTTC. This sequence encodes CASSWEWAGTSAYGYTF.

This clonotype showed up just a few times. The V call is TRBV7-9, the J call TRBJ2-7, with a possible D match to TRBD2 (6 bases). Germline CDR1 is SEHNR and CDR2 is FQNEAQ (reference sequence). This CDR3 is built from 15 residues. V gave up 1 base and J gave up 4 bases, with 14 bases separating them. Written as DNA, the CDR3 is TGTGCCAGCAGCTTAGTTCGGCAGGAGGGGTACGAGCAGTACTTC. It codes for CASSLVRQEGYEQYF.

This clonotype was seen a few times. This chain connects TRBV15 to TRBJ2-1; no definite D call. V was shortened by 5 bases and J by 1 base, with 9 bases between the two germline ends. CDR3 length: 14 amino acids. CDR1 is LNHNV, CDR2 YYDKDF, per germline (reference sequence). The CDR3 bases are TGTGCCACCAGCGTTTTTGGGTCCTACAATGAGCAGTTCTTC. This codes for CATSVFGSYNEQFF.

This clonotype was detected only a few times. The CDR3 nucleotides read TGTGCCAGCAGCTTAGCGATGGGACTAGCGGGGTTCTCCTACGAGCAGTACTTC. This gives the protein CASSLAMGLAGFSYEQYF. The chain uses TRBV7-2 and TRBJ2-7; 13 bases fit TRBD2. V shed 0 bases and J 0 bases; nucleotides not matched to a gene: 5. From germline, CDR1 is SGHTA and CDR2 FQGNSA. CDR3 length: 18 residues. Looking up the rest from reference TRBV7-2 and TRBJ2-7 gives the full variable domain: GAGVSQSPSNKVTEKGKDVELRCDPISGHTALYWYRQSLGQGLEFLIYFQGNSAPDKSGLPSDRFSAERTGGSVSTLTIQRTQQEDSAVYLCASSLAMGLAGFSYEQYFGPGTRLTVT.

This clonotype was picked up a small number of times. CDR3 coding DNA: TGTGCCAGCAGCCAACTTAAAACCGGGACAGGGTTGAACGAGCAGTACTTC. It codes for CASSQLKTGTGLNEQYF. The rearrangement uses TRBV14 and TRBJ2-7; 9 bases fit TRBD1. Trimming took 2 bases from V and 5 from J; bases not matched to a gene: 13. Looked up from germline, CDR1 is SGHDN and CDR2 is FVKESK. CDR3 length: 17 amino acids.

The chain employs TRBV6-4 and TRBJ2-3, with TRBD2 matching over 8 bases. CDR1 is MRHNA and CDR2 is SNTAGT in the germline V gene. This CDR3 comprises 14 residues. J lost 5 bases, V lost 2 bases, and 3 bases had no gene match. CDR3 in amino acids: CASSDGSGGDTQYF. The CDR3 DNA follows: TGTGCCAGCAGTGACGGAAGCGGGGGAGATACGCAGTATTTT.

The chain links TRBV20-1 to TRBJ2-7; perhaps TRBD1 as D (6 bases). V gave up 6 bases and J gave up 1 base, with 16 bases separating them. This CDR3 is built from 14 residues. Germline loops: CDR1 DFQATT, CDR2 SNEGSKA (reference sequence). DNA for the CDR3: TGCAGTGCAACCCCGGACAGTAGATCCTACGAGCAGTACTTC. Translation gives CSATPDSRSYEQYF.

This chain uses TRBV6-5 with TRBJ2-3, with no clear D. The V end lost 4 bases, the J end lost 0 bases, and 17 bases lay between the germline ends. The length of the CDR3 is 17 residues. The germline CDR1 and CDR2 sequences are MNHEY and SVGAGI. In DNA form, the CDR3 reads TGTGCCAGCAGTTCAAACCGGGTGACGGAGAGCACAGATACGCAGTATTTT. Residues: CASSSNRVTESTDTQYF.